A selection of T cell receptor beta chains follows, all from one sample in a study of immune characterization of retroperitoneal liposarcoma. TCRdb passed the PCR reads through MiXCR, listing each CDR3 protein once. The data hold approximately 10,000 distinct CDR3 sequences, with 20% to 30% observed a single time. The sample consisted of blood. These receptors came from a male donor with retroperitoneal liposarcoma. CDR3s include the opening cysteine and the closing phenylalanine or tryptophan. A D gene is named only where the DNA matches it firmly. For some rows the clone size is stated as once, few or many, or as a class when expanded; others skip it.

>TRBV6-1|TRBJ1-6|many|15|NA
TGTGCCAGCAGTGGGGACACGACCTATAATTCACCCCTCCACTTT
CASSGDTTYNSPLHF
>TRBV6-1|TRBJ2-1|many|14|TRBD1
TGTGCCAGCACCGAACCAGGGGGCCGTAATGAGCAGTTCTTC
CASTEPGGRNEQFF
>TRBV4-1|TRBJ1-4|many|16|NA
TGCGCCAGCAGCCAAGATTGGTTAGCAACTAATGAAAAACTGTTTTTT
CASSQDWLATNEKLFF
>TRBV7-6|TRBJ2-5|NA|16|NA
TGTGCCAGCAGCCCCGCCGGGGGCGGGGCGGGAGAGACCCAGTACTTC
CASSPAGGGAGETQYF
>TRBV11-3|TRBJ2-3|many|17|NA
TGTGCCAGCAGCTTTCTATCCGGGCCTAGGGGGACAGATACGCAGTATTTT
CASSFLSGPRGTDTQYF
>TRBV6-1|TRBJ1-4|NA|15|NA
TGTGCCAGCACCCCAGCCGGGACGTCTGTCGAAAAACTGTTTTTT
CASTPAGTSVEKLFF
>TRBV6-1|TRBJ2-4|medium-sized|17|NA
TGTGCCAGCAGTCCAGACTCACAGGTTCTAGCCAAAAACATTCAGTACTTC
CASSPDSQVLAKNIQYF
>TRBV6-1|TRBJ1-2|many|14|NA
TGTGCCAGCAGTGATTATGGCAGGGAAGGAGGCTACACCTTC
CASSDYGREGGYTF
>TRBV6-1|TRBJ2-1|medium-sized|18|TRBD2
TGTGCCAGCAGTGAAGTAGCGGGGGGGCCGAGTTCCTACAATGAGCAGTTCTTC
CASSEVAGGPSSYNEQFF
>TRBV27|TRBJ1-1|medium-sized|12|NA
TGTGCCTCGAGCAGGAGGAACACTGAAGCTTTCTTT
CASSRRNTEAFF